The 13 T cell receptor beta chains reported below all come from one sample, sequenced in a study of technical replicates of blood from several donors. Measured with immunoSEQ multiplex PCR; TCRdb has only the in-frame clones, and not every one. The table lists about 70,000 clones, around 94% of them singletons. The sequencing input was T cells isolated from PBMCs. Receptor source: a human donor in good health.

The rearrangement joins TRBV10-3 to TRBJ1-3, with D possibly being TRBD1 (6 bases). This CDR3 region has 19 residues. V shed 0 bases and J shed 0 bases, with 18 bases lying between them. CDR1 and CDR2 from the germline V gene are ENHRY and SYGVKD. The CDR3 sequence is CAISESDSESFFSGNTIYF. DNA of the CDR3: TGTGCCATCAGTGAGTCGGACAGCGAATCATTTTTCTCTGGAAACACCATATATTTT.

This rearrangement joins TRBV4-1 to TRBJ2-2; TRBD2 aligns across 7 bases. Germline lookup yields CDR1 MGHRA and CDR2 YSYEKL. The CDR3 runs 20 residues. V was clipped by 2 bases and J by 2 bases; unmatched bases: 17. CDR3 region: CASSQYPFSGLADNTGELFF. The DNA of the CDR3 is TGCGCCAGCAGCCAATACCCTTTTTCGGGGCTAGCGGACAACACCGGGGAGCTGTTTTTT.

The chain joins TRBV5-1 to TRBJ2-6; 7 bases align to TRBD1. The junction had 5 bases not matched to a gene; V was cut back by 4 bases and J by 4 bases. Germline V gene lookup returns CDR1 SGHRS and CDR2 YFSETQ. This CDR3 contains 15 residues. CDR3 bases: TGCGCCAGCAGCCAAACAGGGGACGGGGCCAACGTCCTGACTTTC. Translation gives CASSQTGDGANVLTF.

The gene calls are TRBV7-2 and TRBJ2-7, with TRBD2 matching over 8 bases. V trimming: 2 bases; J trimming: 3 bases; junction bases outside the gene matches: 9. Germline CDR1 reads SGHTA; CDR2 reads FQGNSA. The CDR3 spans 16 residues. The CDR3 sequence: CASSLIGAGGSYEQYF. The DNA for the CDR3 is TGTGCCAGCAGCTTAATAGGGGCGGGAGGCAGCTACGAGCAGTACTTC.

The chain combines TRBV19 with TRBJ2-5, with D hard to call. Germline CDR1 and CDR2: LNHDA and SQIVND (reference sequence). The CDR3 consists of 12 residues. Trimming left V 5 bases short and J 4 bases short, with 8 bases between. The CDR3 reads CASSGRGETQYF. CDR3 DNA sequence: TGTGCCAGTAGTGGTAGAGGAGAGACCCAGTACTTC. Filled out from reference TRBV19 and TRBJ2-5, the complete variable domain reads DGGITQSPKYLFRKEGQNVTLSCEQNLNHDAMYWYRQDPGQGLRLIYYSQIVNDFQKGDIAEGYSVSREKKESFPLTVTSAQKNPTAFYLCASSGRGETQYFGPGTRLLVL.

The genes are TRBV30 and TRBJ2-1, with D maybe TRBD2 (6 bases). The CDR3 runs 15 residues. Looked up from germline, CDR1 is GTSNPN and CDR2 is SVGIG (reference sequence). Trimming took off 4 bases at V and 7 bases at J, with 20 bases between the two ends. The chain's CDR3 is CAWNTPGLRPNEQFF. CDR3 bases: TGTGCCTGGAATACGCCGGGACTTCGCCCTAATGAGCAGTTCTTC.

The chain links TRBV4-1 to TRBJ2-1, with D possibly TRBD2 on 7 matching bases. The CDR3 length is 15 residues. V gave up 6 bases and J gave up 7 bases, with 19 bases separating them. CDR1 is MGHRA and CDR2 is YSYEKL in the germline V gene. CDR3 region: CASSQRGGERNEQFF. The CDR3 region has the DNA TGCGCCAGCAGTCAAAGAGGGGGGGAGAGGAATGAGCAGTTCTTC.

The chain couples TRBV30 to TRBJ2-1, with D uncertain. Germline-derived CDR1 and CDR2 are GTSNPN and SVGIG (reference sequence). The CDR3 covers 14 residues. The V end lost 0 bases, the J end lost 3 bases, and 9 bases lay between the germline ends. CDR3: CAWSVNLYYNEQFF. In nucleotides, the CDR3 is TGTGCCTGGAGTGTTAACTTATACTACAATGAGCAGTTCTTC.

The chain recombines TRBV19 with TRBJ1-2, with TRBD1 as a possible D gene (5 bases). Germline lookup yields CDR1 LNHDA and CDR2 SQIVND (reference sequence). The germline V and J ends were trimmed by 2 bases and 4 bases, with 11 bases remaining between them. The CDR3 totals 14 residues. The chain's CDR3 is CASSIQGGVYGYTF. The CDR3 DNA reads as TGTGCCAGTAGTATACAGGGAGGGGTCTATGGCTACACCTTC. Looking up the rest from reference TRBV19 and TRBJ1-2 gives the full variable domain: DGGITQSPKYLFRKEGQNVTLSCEQNLNHDAMYWYRQDPGQGLRLIYYSQIVNDFQKGDIAEGYSVSREKKESFPLTVTSAQKNPTAFYLCASSIQGGVYGYTFGSGTRLTVV.

This sequence joins TRBV7-2 and TRBJ2-7; 11 positions agree with TRBD2. The germline CDR1 and CDR2 sequences are SGHTA and FQGNSA. Trimming took 2 bases from V and 2 from J; bases not matched to a gene: 5. This CDR3 contains 16 residues. The CDR3 reads CASSLTLAGGTYEQYF. The CDR3 DNA reads TGTGCCAGCAGCTTAACCCTAGCGGGAGGAACCTACGAGCAGTACTTC.

The chain has TRBV7-2 and TRBJ2-7; D may be TRBD1 (6 bases). Germline CDR1 SGHTA, CDR2 FQGNSA. V gave up 1 base and J gave up 3 bases, with 13 bases separating them. The CDR3 sequence is 15 residues long. The CDR3 protein is CASSLVLGGNYEQYF. CDR3 in DNA: TGTGCCAGCAGCTTAGTTCTAGGGGGTAACTACGAGCAGTACTTC.

This sequence joins TRBV29-1 and TRBJ2-2; a possible D gene is TRBD2 (5 bases). The CDR3 has 13 residues. Germline values: CDR1 SQVTM, CDR2 ANQGSEA. Trimming stripped 3 bases from V and 1 base from J, with 6 bases between. Here the CDR3 reads CSVEEVNTGELFF. The CDR3 DNA reads as TGCAGCGTTGAGGAGGTGAACACCGGGGAGCTGTTTTTT.

The chain carries TRBV21-1 and TRBJ2-7; the tabulated D call, TRBD2, remains unverified against the DNA. TRBV21-1 is labeled a pseudogene. The CDR3 sequence is 14 residues long. CDR3 nucleotide sequence: TGTGCCAGCAGCAAGGGACTAGCGGGAAACGAGCAGTACTTC. It codes for CASSKGLAGNEQYF.